Following are 32 T cell receptor beta chains from one sample sequenced in a study of regulatory T cells in long-lasting Graves disease. The sample's time point: newly diagnosed GD, antithyroid drugs for less than 3 months. PBMCs provided the RNA from which the TCR library was made. For TCR beta, libraries came from iRepertoire HTBI primers and Arm-PCR of CDR3 regions. TCRdb reprocessed the multiplex PCR reads via MiXCR and lists one record per CDR3 protein. Of a few hundred thousand distinct CDR3 sequences listed, approximately 15% are singletons. The same sample was also studied in work on T cells in Graves' hyperthyroidism and ophthalmopathy.

Specimen: peripheral blood mononuclear cells (PBMCs), collected at new diagnosis, from a patient treated with antithyroid drugs. Receptors originate from a woman between 35 and 50 years old with Graves disease.

This clonotype has ten or more counts. This chain joins TRBV7-2 and TRBJ1-5; TRBD1 might be the D (6 bases). From germline, CDR1 is SGHTA and CDR2 FQGNSA. Trimming cost V 5 bases and J 1 base, with 9 bases left between them. The CDR3 has 14 amino acids. CDR3 region: CASSLDRSNQPQHF. The CDR3 coding sequence is TGTGCCAGCAGCCTAGACAGGAGCAATCAGCCCCAGCATTTT.

This clonotype was found many times. The CDR3 nucleotides are TGTGCCAGCAGTCTGAGGGTTGGGAATCAGGGACCCGGTCAGCCCCAGCATTTT. Protein: CASSLRVGNQGPGQPQHF. The genes are TRBV28 and TRBJ1-5, with a possible D match to TRBD1 (5 bases). V was shortened by 5 bases and J by 6 bases, with 26 bases between the two germline ends. The germline CDR1 and CDR2 sequences are MDHEN and SYDVKM. The CDR3 runs to 18 residues.

This clonotype was recorded many times. This chain links TRBV27 with TRBJ2-5, with D possibly matching TRBD1 (6 bases). Germline lookup yields CDR1 MNHEY and CDR2 SMNVEV (reference sequence). The CDR3 covers 13 residues. V lost 6 bases and J lost 2, with 10 bases in between. The CDR3 bases are TGTGCCAGCAGCAGGGGTGCACAAGAGACCCAGTACTTC. It yields the protein CASSRGAQETQYF.

This clonotype has at least ten counts. V usage is TRBV28 and J usage is TRBJ2-2, with D unresolved. CDR1 MDHEN and CDR2 SYDVKM come from the germline V gene. This CDR3 comprises 13 residues. V lost 7 bases to trimming and J lost 2 bases, with 8 bases between them. The CDR3 DNA sequence: TGTGCCAGCACTGACCAAAACACCGGGGAGCTGTTTTTT. It encodes CASTDQNTGELFF.

This clonotype was seen at least ten times. The chain joins TRBV11-3 to TRBJ2-1; D is ambiguous. The CDR3 consists of 14 residues. Per germline, CDR1 SGHNT and CDR2 YENEEA. V was trimmed by 1 base and J by 6 bases, leaving 10 bases between them. The CDR3 reads CASSLGRTVNEQFF. In nucleotides, the CDR3 is TGTGCCAGCAGCTTAGGCCGGACGGTCAATGAGCAGTTCTTC.

This clonotype was counted many times. This chain links TRBV28 with TRBJ1-1, with no clear D. Germline CDR1 reads MDHEN; CDR2 reads SYDVKM. Deletions cut 4 bases from V and 0 bases from J, with 12 bases between. This CDR3 region has 15 residues. The CDR3 DNA reads as TGTGCCAGCAGTTCCGCTGACAAGATGAACACTGAAGCTTTCTTT. Its translation: CASSSADKMNTEAFF.

This clonotype was recorded many times. The chain links TRBV30 to TRBJ1-2; 9 nucleotides agree with TRBD1. V lost 4 bases, J lost 0 bases, and 6 bases stayed unmatched. Germline CDR1 and CDR2: GTSNPN and SVGIG (reference sequence). This CDR3 has 15 amino acids. This chain's CDR3 is CAWKPGQGSNYGYTF. CDR3 sequence (DNA): TGTGCCTGGAAACCGGGACAGGGTTCTAACTATGGCTACACCTTC.

Only a few counts were recorded for this clonotype. V is TRBV4-1 and J is TRBJ2-6; 8 nucleotides line up with TRBD1. With V trimmed by 4 bases and J by 0 bases, 5 bases remained unmatched. The CDR3 runs to 17 residues. Germline CDR1 and CDR2: MGHRA and YSYEKL. The CDR3 DNA follows: TGCGCCAGCAGCCCCGGACAGGGCATCTCTGGGGCCAACGTCCTGACTTTC. Its protein product is CASSPGQGISGANVLTF.

This clonotype occurred many times. The chain combines TRBV5-1 with TRBJ2-7, with a weak D call TRBD1 (5 bases). V was clipped by 4 bases and J by 2 bases, with 16 bases between them. This CDR3 contains 15 residues. CDR1 is SGHRS and CDR2 is YFSETQ in the germline V gene. CDR3 loop: CASSGPSRVAYEQYF. CDR3 sequence (DNA): TGCGCCAGCAGCGGACCGAGCAGGGTAGCCTACGAGCAGTACTTC.

The chain carries TRBV24-1 and TRBJ2-2, with a weak D call TRBD2 (6 bases). Germline loops: CDR1 KGHDR, CDR2 SFDVKD. V dropped 0 bases and J dropped 1 base, with 8 bases sitting between them. CDR3 length equals 16 residues. The CDR3 protein is CATSDLRRGNTGELFF. The CDR3 DNA reads TGTGCCACCAGTGATTTGAGGCGGGGGAACACCGGGGAGCTGTTTTTT.

This clonotype was observed a handful of times. The rearrangement joins TRBV28 to TRBJ2-7; tentatively, D is TRBD2 (5 bases). The CDR3 length is 14 residues. Germline CDR1 is MDHEN and CDR2 is SYDVKM. The V gene lost 3 bases and the J gene lost 6 bases, with 15 bases spanning the gap. The CDR3, as DNA: TGTGCCAGCAGTTTTATGAGAGGAGGTTTCGAGCAGTACTTC. Protein product: CASSFMRGGFEQYF. Using reference TRBV28 and TRBJ2-7 for the parts outside the CDR3, the full variable domain is DVKVTQSSRYLVKRTGEKVFLECVQDMDHENMFWYRQDPGLGLRLIYFSYDVKMKEKGDIPEGYSVSREKKERFSLILESASTNQTSMYLCASSFMRGGFEQYFGPGTRLTVT.

The sample holds many counts of this clonotype. V gene TRBV20-1 combines with J gene TRBJ2-1, with a tentative D call TRBD2 (5 bases). The germline V gene encodes CDR1 DFQATT and CDR2 SNEGSKA (reference sequence). The CDR3 contains 11 residues. CDR3 bases: TGCGCCATTCGGGAATACAATGAGCAGTTCTTC. Translating it yields CAIREYNEQFF.

J is TRBJ2-2 and V is TRBV6-1; possible D gene TRBD2, 5 bases. The CDR3 has 13 amino acids. CDR1 and CDR2 from the germline V gene are MNHNS and SASEGT. The V and J ends lost 6 bases and 6 bases respectively, with 11 bases between them. DNA for the CDR3: TGTGCCAGCAGCGTGACGGGGTCCGGGGAGCTGTTTTTT. It is translated as CASSVTGSGELFF.

This clonotype was seen only a few times. The V gene is TRBV20-1, the J gene TRBJ1-6, with D possibly TRBD1 on 6 matching bases. Germline CDR1 reads DFQATT; CDR2 reads SNEGSKA (reference sequence). V was trimmed by 1 base and J by 8 bases, leaving 12 bases between them. The CDR3 extends over 14 amino acids. The CDR3 DNA reads TGCAGTGCTAGAGCGTGGGAGGGGGATTCACCCCTCCACTTT. Translating it yields CSARAWEGDSPLHF.

The sample holds many counts of this clonotype. The CDR3 DNA is TGTGCCACCAGGACAGGGGCGACTGAAGCTTTCTTT. Its translation is CATRTGATEAFF. The rearrangement uses TRBV27 and TRBJ1-1; TRBD1 matches 9 bases. Germline V gene lookup returns CDR1 MNHEY and CDR2 SMNVEV (reference sequence). The CDR3 spans 12 residues. Germline trimming cut 10 bases from V and 5 bases from J; bases unmatched to any gene: 5.

This clonotype was observed at least ten times. The gene calls are TRBV2 and TRBJ1-2, with TRBD1 matching over 12 bases. There are 15 residues in the CDR3. Germline CDR1 is SNHLY and CDR2 is FYNNEI. Trimming removed 2 bases from V and 7 bases from J; junction bases left unmatched: 5. The CDR3 loop is CASSEMGTGGFGYTF. CDR3 DNA: TGTGCCAGCAGTGAAATGGGGACAGGGGGCTTTGGCTACACCTTC.

In its sample, this clonotype was seen many times. V gene TRBV7-9 combines with J gene TRBJ2-5; TRBD2 might be the D (5 bases). The CDR3 runs to 14 residues. Deletions cut 11 bases from V and 5 bases from J, with 21 bases between. Germline V gene data show CDR1 as SEHNR and CDR2 as FQNEAQ (reference sequence). As DNA, the CDR3 is TGTGCCGGCGACGAGGGTCCCCCGGGGGAGACCCAGTACTTC. This gives the protein CAGDEGPPGETQYF.

This clonotype was counted at least ten times. The chain uses TRBV28 and TRBJ2-7; TRBD1 aligns across 7 bases. The CDR3 spans 12 residues. Trimming removed 5 bases from V and 6 bases from J; junction bases left unmatched: 4. Germline CDR1 reads MDHEN; CDR2 reads SYDVKM. The chain's CDR3 is CASSQGVVEQYF. CDR3 coding DNA: TGTGCCAGCAGTCAGGGGGTGGTCGAGCAGTACTTC.

The V gene is TRBV7-8, the J gene TRBJ1-6, with D maybe TRBD1 (6 bases). Germline V gene sequence: CDR1 SGHVS, CDR2 FQNEAQ. V lost 5 bases to trimming and J lost 11 bases, with 16 bases between them. This CDR3 region has 14 residues. CDR3 in DNA: TGTGCCAGCAGCGCAAGGGCAGGGGATCCACCCCTCCACTTT. Translating gives CASSARAGDPPLHF.

This clonotype was seen a handful of times. The chain combines TRBV14 with TRBJ2-2, with 9 bases lining up with TRBD2. After removal of 6 bases from V and 8 bases from J, the junction contained 4 bases not matched to a gene. The CDR3 spans 13 residues. Germline values: CDR1 SGHDN, CDR2 FVKESK. The CDR3 DNA is TGTGCCAGCAGTCCTAGCGGGATTGGGGAGCTGTTTTTT. This gives the protein CASSPSGIGELFF. Full variable domain (remainder filled in from reference TRBV14 and TRBJ2-2): EAGVTQFPSHSVIEKGQTVTLRCDPISGHDNLYWYRRVMGKEIKFLLHFVKESKQDESGMPNNRFLAERTGGTYSTLKVQPAELEDSGVYFCASSPSGIGELFFGEGSRLTVL.

The chain couples TRBV3-1 to TRBJ1-2; 9 bases line up with TRBD1. The CDR3 contains 15 residues. Germline CDR1 reads LGHDT; CDR2 reads YNNKEL (reference sequence). Losses at the gene ends were 3 bases for V and 4 bases for J; bases not matched to a gene: 6. The CDR3, as DNA: TGTGCCAGCAGCCACCCGTGGACAGGGGCCTATGGCTACACCTTC. Translating it yields CASSHPWTGAYGYTF.

The chain uses TRBV7-8 and TRBJ1-4; D not resolved. The ends were cut back, 8 bases at V and 5 bases at J, with 12 bases in the middle. The CDR3 extends over 13 amino acids. Per germline, CDR1 SGHVS and CDR2 FQNEAQ. The CDR3 DNA reads as TGTGCCAGCGGAGACGGAAAGAATGAAAAACTGTTTTTT. As protein: CASGDGKNEKLFF.

This clonotype was detected ten times or more. This CDR3 reads CASSPTDRVGETQYF. CDR3 coding DNA: TGTGCCAGCAGTCCCACGGACAGGGTTGGAGAGACCCAGTACTTC. V and J are TRBV12-3 or TRBV12-4 and TRBJ2-5; 8 nucleotides align to TRBD1. J was trimmed by 4 bases and V by 5 bases; bases with no gene match: 9. This CDR3 region has 15 residues.

The sample holds many counts of this clonotype. This chain joins TRBV6-5 and TRBJ2-4, with 7 positions matching TRBD1. J lost 6 bases, V lost 2 bases, and 13 bases had no gene match. This CDR3 is 17 amino acids long. The germline CDR1 and CDR2 sequences are MNHEY and SVGAGI. Here the CDR3 reads CASSYRDTGASGNIQYF. As DNA, the CDR3 is TGTGCCAGCAGTTACCGGGACACAGGGGCTTCGGGAAACATTCAGTACTTC.

The chain joins TRBV28 to TRBJ1-1; D not resolved. Trimming pared 1 base from V and 1 base from J, leaving 13 bases between. This CDR3 is built from 16 residues. CDR1 is MDHEN and CDR2 is SYDVKM in the germline V gene. In DNA, the CDR3 is TGTGCCAGCAGTTTATTCTCCGGTCGGGAGAACACTGAAGCTTTCTTT. It yields the protein CASSLFSGRENTEAFF.

For this clonotype: A junction boundary mismatches the germline segment, possibly from a read error. The gene calls are TRBV3-1 and TRBJ2-1, with 10 bases aligning to TRBD2. This CDR3 contains 14 residues. Germline CDR1 is LGHDT and CDR2 is YNNKEL (reference sequence). The CDR3 here is CASSQEPRTSGILF. The CDR3 DNA sequence: TGTGCCAGCAGCCAAGAACCCCGGACTAGCGGTATTCTCTTC.

Written as DNA, the CDR3 is TGTGCCAGCTCACCGGGGGAGGGCTACGAGCAGTACGTC. It yields the protein CASSPGEGYEQYV. The chain couples TRBV18 to TRBJ2-7; 7 bases are a match to TRBD2. After removal of 3 bases from V and 3 bases from J, the junction contained 2 bases not matched to a gene. Germline assignment: CDR1 KGHSH and CDR2 LQKENI. This CDR3 contains 13 residues.

In its sample, this clonotype was seen a few times. This chain links TRBV13 with TRBJ2-7; 8 bases map to TRBD1. V trimming: 7 bases; J trimming: 5 bases; junction bases outside the gene matches: 13. This CDR3 spans 15 amino acids. Germline values: CDR1 PRHDT, CDR2 FYEKMQ (reference sequence). For the CDR3, the DNA is TGTGCCAGCACCTCCCGCCGGACAGGGAAAAACGAGCAGTACTTC. The encoded protein is CASTSRRTGKNEQYF. The full variable domain, its missing parts supplied by reference TRBV13 and TRBJ2-7, is AAGVIQSPRHLIKEKRETATLKCYPIPRHDTVYWYQQGPGQDPQFLISFYEKMQSDKGSIPDRFSAQQFSDYHSELNMSSLELGDSALYFCASTSRRTGKNEQYFGPGTRLTVT.

The J gene is TRBJ1-6, the V gene TRBV28; D might be TRBD1 (5 bases). Germline V CDR1 and CDR2: MDHEN, SYDVKM. The V and J ends lost 6 bases and 7 bases respectively, with 19 bases between them. This CDR3 region has 16 residues. The CDR3 loop reads CASSPPGGGGNSPLHF. DNA for the CDR3: TGTGCCAGCAGCCCACCCGGCGGGGGTGGGAATTCACCCCTCCACTTT. Based on the CDR3 plus reference TRBV28 and TRBJ1-6, the full variable domain is DVKVTQSSRYLVKRTGEKVFLECVQDMDHENMFWYRQDPGLGLRLIYFSYDVKMKEKGDIPEGYSVSREKKERFSLILESASTNQTSMYLCASSPPGGGGNSPLHFGNGTRLTVT.

This clonotype was seen many times. The chain couples TRBV12-3 or TRBV12-4 to TRBJ2-5; TRBD2 matches 8 bases. The CDR3 contains 13 residues. V was pared by 6 bases and J by 5 bases, with 5 bases of the junction left unmatched. DNA of the CDR3: TGTGCCAGCAGCCGTAGCGGGGTCGAGACCCAGTACTTC. It encodes CASSRSGVETQYF.

This clonotype has just a few counts. The DNA for the CDR3 is TGTGCCTGGAGTTGGGGGGGCAGGGGCACAGATACGCAGTATTTT. The encoded protein is CAWSWGGRGTDTQYF. This rearrangement joins TRBV30 to TRBJ2-3, with a tentative D call TRBD2 (7 bases). Germline CDR1 GTSNPN, CDR2 SVGIG (reference sequence). Trimming left V 2 bases short and J 1 base short, with 13 bases between. The CDR3 spans 15 residues.

This clonotype was counted once. This sequence may be a read error, since a much larger clone differs from it by one base. The DNA for the CDR3 is TGTGCCAGCAGTGAGGCTGGTGGGGCCAACGTCCTGACTTTC. It codes for CASSEAGGANVLTF. V is TRBV6-1 and J is TRBJ2-6, with D hard to call. Germline V gene sequence: CDR1 MNHNS, CDR2 SASEGT. The CDR3 has 14 amino acids. V lost 3 bases and J lost 3, with 6 bases in between.